Presented here are 30 T cell receptor beta chains from one specimen sequenced in a study of T cell changes during pregnancy in multiple sclerosis. The protocol was immunoSEQ multiplex PCR, while the TCRdb copy is restricted to in-frame clones and leaves out a portion. The sample lists around 27,000 clones, about 92% occurring once. The sequences come from CD4+ T cells from peripheral blood mononuclear cells, collected in the first trimester of pregnancy. The receptors originated from a female donor with multiple sclerosis, enrolled in a pregnancy study.

The count of this clone is one. V is TRBV28 and J is TRBJ2-3; TRBD2 agrees at 7 bases. Unmatched junction bases numbered 9, after V lost 8 bases and J lost 10 bases. The germline gives CDR1 MDHEN, CDR2 SYDVKM. CDR3 length: 12 amino acids. CDR3 protein: CASGPRREAQYF. CDR3 coding DNA: TGTGCCAGCGGTCCTAGACGGGAGGCGCAGTATTTT.

The chain uses TRBV5-1 and TRBJ2-2; no firm D call. The V end was cut by 4 bases, the J end by 6 bases, with 13 bases between. The length of the CDR3 is 14 residues. Germline values: CDR1 SGHRS, CDR2 YFSETQ. DNA for the CDR3: TGCGCCAGCAGCGCCTTCGGGTGGGCCGGGGAGCTGTTTTTT. Translating gives CASSAFGWAGELFF. Using reference TRBV5-1 and TRBJ2-2 for the parts outside the CDR3, the full variable domain is KAGVTQTPRYLIKTRGQQVTLSCSPISGHRSVSWYQQTPGQGLQFLFEYFSETQRNKGNFPGRFSGRQFSNSRSEMNVSTLELGDSALYLCASSAFGWAGELFFGEGSRLTVL.

This clone was found once. J is TRBJ2-2 and V is TRBV7-2; 13 nucleotides line up with TRBD2. J gave up 2 bases and V 4 bases, and 7 bases lay outside the gene matches. Per germline, CDR1 SGHTA and CDR2 FQGNSA. The CDR3 is made up of 18 amino acids. CDR3 nucleotides: TGTGCCAGCAGCTCGCCGGGACTAGCGGGACTAAACACCGGGGAGCTGTTTTTT. This encodes CASSSPGLAGLNTGELFF.

V gene TRBV11-2 combines with J gene TRBJ2-2, with a tentative D call TRBD1 (6 bases). Between the trimmed V and J ends, which lost 6 bases and 5 bases, there was a span of 13 bases. CDR1 is SGHAT and CDR2 is FQNNGV in the germline V gene. CDR3 length: 14 amino acids. CDR3 sequence reads: CASRTGLWTGELFF. DNA of the CDR3: TGTGCCAGCAGAACAGGGTTATGGACCGGGGAGCTGTTTTTT.

The CDR3 DNA reads as TGTGCCAGCTCACCAAATACAGGGTTCGGCGATTCACCCCTCCACTTT. It specifies CASSPNTGFGDSPLHF. The chain combines TRBV18 with TRBJ1-6, with D possibly matching TRBD1 (6 bases). The CDR3 contains 16 residues. V was trimmed by 2 bases and J by 8 bases, leaving 16 bases between them. Germline CDR1 is KGHSH and CDR2 is LQKENI.

The gene calls are TRBV7-9 and TRBJ1-6; 7 nucleotides align to TRBD1. The germline V gene has CDR1 SEHNR and CDR2 FQNEAQ (reference sequence). J gave up 8 bases and V 6 bases, and 4 bases lay outside the gene matches. CDR3 size: 13 residues. CDR3 DNA: TGTGCCAGCAGTTCCACAGGGGATTCACCCCTCCACTTT. Translation: CASSSTGDSPLHF.

The chain joins TRBV6-5 to TRBJ1-1; TRBD1 matches 10 bases. The CDR3 loop spans 15 amino acids. CDR1 is MNHEY and CDR2 is SVGAGI in the germline V gene. The J segment lost 5 bases and the V segment lost 5 bases, leaving 8 bases of the junction unmatched. The CDR3 nucleotides are TGTGCCAGCAGTCCTCCGGGACAGGGGCTAACTGAAGCTTTCTTT. It encodes CASSPPGQGLTEAFF.

V and J are TRBV5-4 and TRBJ1-4; maybe TRBD1 (5 bases). The CDR3 has 14 residues. Germline values: CDR1 SGHNT, CDR2 YYREEE (reference sequence). V lost 4 bases to trimming and J lost 7 bases, with 14 bases between them. The CDR3 is CASSPGGVGEKLFF. DNA for the CDR3: TGTGCCAGCAGCCCCGGGGGGGTAGGTGAAAAACTGTTTTTT.

This chain connects TRBV4-1 to TRBJ2-4, with a weak D call TRBD1 (6 bases). Germline V gene lookup returns CDR1 MGHRA and CDR2 YSYEKL. V lost 2 bases to trimming and J lost 2 bases, with 10 bases between them. CDR3 length: 15 residues. CDR3 protein: CASSQRTGTKNIQYF. Here the CDR3 DNA reads TGCGCCAGCAGCCAAAGAACAGGGACCAAAAACATTCAGTACTTC.

This sequence joins TRBV7-3 and TRBJ2-2; D gene ambiguous. CDR3 length equals 14 residues. Per the germline V gene, CDR1 is SGHTA and CDR2 is FQGTGA. V was pared by 3 bases and J by 6 bases, with 11 bases between. The CDR3 coding sequence is TGTGCCAGCAGCTTTTCTTACAGTTCCGGGGAGCTGTTTTTT. It specifies CASSFSYSSGELFF.

The rearrangement joins TRBV28 to TRBJ1-2; a possible D gene is TRBD1 (5 bases). This CDR3 contains 15 residues. Per the germline V gene, CDR1 is MDHEN and CDR2 is SYDVKM. V lost 6 bases and J 4 bases, leaving 18 bases between the germline ends. The CDR3 sequence is CASSPRGWGTYGYTF. The CDR3 DNA is TGTGCCAGCAGCCCCCGGGGGTGGGGGACCTATGGCTACACCTTC.

This sequence joins TRBV5-1 and TRBJ1-2; 10 bases align to TRBD1. V lost 3 bases, J lost 6 bases, and 5 bases stayed unmatched. Germline V gene data show CDR1 as SGHRS and CDR2 as YFSETQ. This CDR3 has 14 amino acids. CDR3 amino acids: CASSSGTGDNGYTF. The CDR3 region has the DNA TGCGCCAGCAGCTCCGGGACAGGGGACAATGGCTACACCTTC.

This clone is a singleton in its sample. The chain joins TRBV6-1 to TRBJ2-7, with TRBD2 as a possible D gene (5 bases). Germline CDR1 is MNHNS and CDR2 is SASEGT. V shed 2 bases and J shed 4 bases, with 6 bases lying between them. This CDR3 is 12 amino acids long. CDR3 sequence: CASSERGYEQYF. The CDR3 DNA reads as TGTGCCAGCAGTGAACGCGGGTACGAGCAGTACTTC.

The chain is built from TRBV10-1 and TRBJ2-3; D unclear. V dropped 2 bases and J dropped 4 bases, with 7 bases sitting between them. The CDR3 covers 13 residues. Per germline, CDR1 WNHNN and CDR2 SYGVQD (reference sequence). The CDR3 bases are TGCGCCAGCAGTGAGCACGGAGCAGATACGCAGTATTTT. Its translation is CASSEHGADTQYF.

This clone has a single count. The V gene is TRBV9, the J gene TRBJ2-5; 8 bases align to TRBD2. The CDR3 totals 14 residues. Germline V gene lookup returns CDR1 SGDLS and CDR2 YYNGEE. V trimming: 0 bases; J trimming: 5 bases; junction bases outside the gene matches: 3. CDR3 DNA: TGTGCCAGCAGCGTAGTTAGCGGGGCGGAGACCCAGTACTTC. Encoded protein: CASSVVSGAETQYF. The whole variable domain, remainder taken from reference TRBV9 and TRBJ2-5, is DSGVTQTPKHLITATGQRVTLRCSPRSGDLSVYWYQQSLDQGLQFLIQYYNGEERAKGNILERFSAQQFPDLHSELNLSSLELGDSALYFCASSVVSGAETQYFGPGTRLLVL.

This chain connects TRBV7-8 to TRBJ2-7; D ambiguous. Germline-derived CDR1 and CDR2 are SGHVS and FQNEAQ. The CDR3 contains 14 residues. V lost 0 bases and J lost 3, with 9 bases in between. The CDR3 bases are TGTGCCAGCAGCTTAGCGCCTGGGCTCTACGAGCAGTACTTC. This encodes CASSLAPGLYEQYF.

The chain links TRBV30 to TRBJ1-1; no definite D call. Between the trimmed V and J ends, which lost 3 bases and 0 bases, there was a span of 11 bases. The V gene's germline CDR1 is GTSNPN and CDR2 SVGIG (reference sequence). The CDR3 sequence is 14 residues long. CDR3 sequence: CAWSAITVNTEAFF. DNA for the CDR3: TGTGCCTGGAGCGCGATAACAGTGAACACTGAAGCTTTCTTT.

The genes are TRBV7-3 and TRBJ2-2, with D possibly being TRBD1 (6 bases). The CDR3 length is 14 residues. CDR1 is SGHTA, CDR2 FQGTGA, per germline. V was trimmed by 0 bases and J by 7 bases, leaving 9 bases between them. CDR3 bases: TGTGCCAGCAGCTTAACCAGGGGTGGCGGGGAGCTGTTTTTT. Its protein product is CASSLTRGGGELFF.

Here the CDR3 reads CASSQALTGKVFYEQYF. In nucleotides, the CDR3 is TGTGCCAGCAGCCAAGCCCTGACAGGGAAGGTTTTTTACGAGCAGTACTTC. The chain employs TRBV21-1 and TRBJ2-7; the tabulated D call, TRBD1, remains unverified against the DNA. TRBV21-1 is termed a pseudogene. This CDR3 is 17 amino acids long.

In its sample, this clone was seen a few times. The chain has TRBV11-2 and TRBJ1-1; a weak D match, TRBD1 (6 bases). Germline V gene sequence: CDR1 SGHAT, CDR2 FQNNGV. The CDR3 is 14 residues long. The ends were cut back, 5 bases at V and 4 bases at J, with 14 bases in the middle. The CDR3 nucleotides are TGTGCCAGCAGCCTGTACAGGGAGAGCACTGAAGCTTTCTTT. Its protein product is CASSLYRESTEAFF.

This rearrangement joins TRBV11-2 to TRBJ2-7, with TRBD1 as a possible D gene (5 bases). V was trimmed by 2 bases and J by 7 bases, leaving 18 bases between them. CDR1 is SGHAT and CDR2 is FQNNGV in the germline V gene. This CDR3 is 15 amino acids long. The CDR3 loop is CASSLNAGYPAEQYF. CDR3 DNA sequence: TGTGCCAGCAGCTTAAACGCAGGGTATCCTGCAGAGCAGTACTTC.

This clone was seen more than once but under ten times. The chain recombines TRBV9 with TRBJ1-4; TRBD1 aligns across 8 bases. Looked up from germline, CDR1 is SGDLS and CDR2 is YYNGEE. Trimming removed 3 bases from V and 12 bases from J; junction bases left unmatched: 7. The CDR3 is 13 residues long. The CDR3 is CASSGSDRDELFF. CDR3 nucleotide sequence: TGTGCCAGCAGCGGGTCGGACAGGGACGAACTGTTTTTT. The whole variable domain, remainder taken from reference TRBV9 and TRBJ1-4, is DSGVTQTPKHLITATGQRVTLRCSPRSGDLSVYWYQQSLDQGLQFLIQYYNGEERAKGNILERFSAQQFPDLHSELNLSSLELGDSALYFCASSGSDRDELFFGSGTQLSVL.

V usage is TRBV30 and J usage is TRBJ2-5; 15 bases match TRBD2. The V segment lost 3 bases and the J segment 5 bases; nucleotides outside the gene matches: 13. Germline V lookup: CDR1 GTSNPN, CDR2 SVGIG (reference sequence). This CDR3 spans 18 amino acids. Written as DNA, the CDR3 is TGTGCCTGGAGCCCGGTTCGGACTAGCGGGGGGGCAGGGGAGACCCAGTACTTC. Translating it yields CAWSPVRTSGGAGETQYF.

This chain connects TRBV18 to TRBJ2-7; weak D call: TRBD1 (5 bases). Germline values: CDR1 KGHSH, CDR2 LQKENI. V lost 2 bases, J lost 0 bases, and 8 bases lay in between. The length of the CDR3 is 14 residues. CDR3 bases: TGTGCCAGCTCACCAATGGGGCTCTCCTACGAGCAGTACTTC. This gives the protein CASSPMGLSYEQYF.

The genes are TRBV4-1 and TRBJ1-2, with 7 bases lining up with TRBD1. The CDR3 extends over 15 amino acids. V shed 1 base, J shed 7 bases, and the junction held 9 bases outside the gene matches. Germline V gives CDR1 MGHRA, CDR2 YSYEKL. CDR3 nucleotides: TGCGCCAGCAGCCAAGTCCCGGGACGGACAGGTGGCTACACCTTC. Its translation: CASSQVPGRTGGYTF.

The chain joins TRBV11-2 to TRBJ1-1, with D perhaps matching TRBD1 (6 bases). Germline V gene lookup returns CDR1 SGHAT and CDR2 FQNNGV. The CDR3 contains 13 residues. The V end lost 5 bases, the J end lost 1 base, and 8 bases lay between the germline ends. The CDR3 sequence: CASSRTANTEAFF. The CDR3 DNA reads as TGTGCCAGCAGCCGGACAGCGAACACTGAAGCTTTCTTT.

This chain uses TRBV4-3 with TRBJ1-2, with 8 nucleotides matching TRBD1. Germline values: CDR1 LGHNA, CDR2 YSLEER. The CDR3 is 17 residues long. After removal of 7 bases from V and 4 bases from J, the junction contained 17 bases not matched to a gene. This CDR3 is CASNHYFTGGMSYGYTF. CDR3 coding DNA: TGCGCCAGCAACCATTACTTTACAGGGGGTATGAGCTATGGCTACACCTTC.

V gene TRBV29-1 combines with J gene TRBJ1-5; a weak D match, TRBD1 (5 bases). Deletions cut 4 bases from V and 5 bases from J, with 12 bases between. Germline CDR1 is SQVTM and CDR2 is ANQGSEA. This CDR3 has 13 amino acids. CDR3 amino acids: CSVVGQGDQPQHF. CDR3 coding DNA: TGCAGCGTTGTAGGGCAGGGTGATCAGCCCCAGCATTTT.

V and J are TRBV5-1 and TRBJ2-3, with D tentatively TRBD2 (5 bases). The CDR3 runs 12 residues. CDR1 and CDR2 from the germline V gene are SGHRS and YFSETQ. V shed 4 bases and J shed 6 bases, with 9 bases lying between them. The CDR3 bases are TGCGCCAGCAGCCGACCGGGGGATACGCAGTATTTT. Translating gives CASSRPGDTQYF.

The CDR3 is CASSQGPVGGAGYTF. For the CDR3, the DNA is TGCGCCAGCAGCCAAGGCCCCGTTGGGGGGGCTGGCTACACCTTC. The V call is TRBV4-1, the J call TRBJ1-2; tentative D call: TRBD1 (6 bases). V lost 1 base to trimming and J lost 7 bases, with 16 bases between them. The germline gives CDR1 MGHRA, CDR2 YSYEKL. CDR3 size: 15 residues.